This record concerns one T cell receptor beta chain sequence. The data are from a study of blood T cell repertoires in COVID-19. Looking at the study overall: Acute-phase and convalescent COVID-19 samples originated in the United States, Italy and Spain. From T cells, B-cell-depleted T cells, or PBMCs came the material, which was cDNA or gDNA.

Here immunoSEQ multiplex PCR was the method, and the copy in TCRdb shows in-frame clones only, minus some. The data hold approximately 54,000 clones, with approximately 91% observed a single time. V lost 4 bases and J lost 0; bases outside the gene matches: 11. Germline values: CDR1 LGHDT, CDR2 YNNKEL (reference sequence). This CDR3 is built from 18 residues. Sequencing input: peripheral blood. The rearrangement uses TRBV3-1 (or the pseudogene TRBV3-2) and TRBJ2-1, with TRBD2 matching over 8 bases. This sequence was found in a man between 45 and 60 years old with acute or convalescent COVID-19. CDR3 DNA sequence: TGTGCCAGCAGCCCGTTTAGCGGGATTCGGGACTCCTACAATGAGCAGTTCTTC. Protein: CASSPFSGIRDSYNEQFF.